The present T cell receptor beta chain was sequenced within a study of cytomegalovirus exposure and HLA in healthy donors. The primer mix had 60 Vbeta and 13 Jbeta primers. The data were produced by immunoSEQ multiplex PCR, yet TCRdb's version contains in-frame clones alone and is incomplete. In the table there are some 150,000 clones, 75% of which are singletons. As to this clone: Antigen: not known.

Trimming removed 4 bases from V and 4 bases from J, with 8 bases in between. CDR1 is SNHLY, CDR2 FYNNEI, per germline. This CDR3 has 13 residues. The study's findings and limits: Accurate prediction of most subjects' HLA-A and HLA-B alleles from TCR beta sequences was reported. The productive fraction for most TCR beta V segments was about 87% or about 30% in an earlier analysis.

The receptor comes from a man aged 25 to 40 in good health and CMV-seronegative. The sequencing input was PBMCs. The chain joins TRBV2 to TRBJ1-3; no firm D call. The CDR3 loop reads CASSASSGNTIYF. Here the CDR3 DNA reads TGTGCCAGCAGTGCTTCCTCGGGAAACACCATATATTTT.